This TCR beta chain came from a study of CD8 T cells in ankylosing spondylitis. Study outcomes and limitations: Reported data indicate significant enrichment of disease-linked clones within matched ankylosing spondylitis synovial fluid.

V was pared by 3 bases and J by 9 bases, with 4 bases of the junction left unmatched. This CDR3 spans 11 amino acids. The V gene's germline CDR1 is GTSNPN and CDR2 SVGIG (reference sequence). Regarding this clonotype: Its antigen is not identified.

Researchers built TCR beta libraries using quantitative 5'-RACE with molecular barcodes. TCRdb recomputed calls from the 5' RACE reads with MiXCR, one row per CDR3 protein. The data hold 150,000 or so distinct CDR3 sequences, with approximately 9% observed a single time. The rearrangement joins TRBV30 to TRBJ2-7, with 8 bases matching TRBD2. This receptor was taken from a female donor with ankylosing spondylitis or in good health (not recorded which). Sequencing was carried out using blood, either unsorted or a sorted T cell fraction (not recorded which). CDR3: CAWSGGGWQYF. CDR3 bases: TGTGCCTGGAGCGGGGGGGGCTGGCAGTACTTC.